This section outlines one T cell receptor (beta chain) sequence together with its context. Followed over time, Seattle patients had been enrolled while infection was active. The entry originates in a study of blood T cell repertoires in COVID-19. Study context: COVID-19 samples, acute and convalescent, were from the United States, Italy and Spain. From T cells, B-cell-depleted T cells, or PBMCs came the material, which was cDNA or gDNA.

The germline CDR1 and CDR2 sequences are MGHRA and YSYEKL. The V gene lost 4 bases and the J gene lost 0 bases, with 13 bases spanning the gap. This CDR3 is 16 amino acids long. In the original workflow: Cell counts per sample came from amplifying reference gene primers. Repertoires were generated with immunoSEQ multiplex PCR, while TCRdb's copy carries only in-frame clones and drops some. V and J calls and clone size come straight from that table; D and trimming were deduced from the DNA. The table has under 200,000 clones, around 87% seen once; the top ten hold 0.45% to 0.6%. This receptor was identified in a man in his fifties or sixties with COVID-19, enrolled during active disease. The sequenced material came from peripheral blood. The rearrangement joins TRBV4-1 to TRBJ1-5; a weak D match, TRBD1 (5 bases). The CDR3 DNA is TGCGCCAGCAGCCCGGGGACGGACTATAGCAATCAGCCCCAGCATTTT. Amino acids: CASSPGTDYSNQPQHF.